One sample yielded the 14 T cell receptor beta chains listed below, sequenced in a study of cytotoxic CD8 clonotypes in ibrutinib-treated CLL. Some clones are missing from TCRdb's copy, which holds only in-frame ones; the method was immunoSEQ multiplex PCR. The data contain about 130,000 clones, about four fifths of them singletons. Specimen: PBMCs, collected after 12 months of ibrutinib treatment. The receptors shown here come from a human donor with chronic lymphocytic leukemia.

The chain recombines TRBV4-2 with TRBJ2-1; 8 positions agree with TRBD2. The germline V gene has CDR1 LGHNA and CDR2 YNFKEQ. There are 18 residues in the CDR3. The V gene end was trimmed by 0 bases and the J gene end by 8 bases; junction bases not matched to a gene: 15. The CDR3 DNA is TGTGCCAGCAGCCAAGACCCTCTGGGGAGCGGGAGAGGGGATGAGCAGTTCTTC. It is translated as CASSQDPLGSGRGDEQFF.

J is TRBJ2-3 and V is TRBV5-4, with 8 positions matching TRBD2. Germline CDR1 SGHNT, CDR2 YYREEE (reference sequence). V lost 4 bases and J lost 1; bases outside the gene matches: 5. This CDR3 comprises 15 residues. The CDR3 nucleotides read TGTGCCAGCAGCCGGACGACTAGCGGCACAGATACGCAGTATTTT. It encodes CASSRTTSGTDTQYF.

The chain recombines TRBV5-1 with TRBJ2-1, with 7 bases fitting TRBD2. The CDR3 runs to 13 residues. CDR1 is SGHRS and CDR2 is YFSETQ in the germline V gene. The junction had 4 bases not matched to a gene; V was cut back by 0 bases and J by 10 bases. The CDR3 DNA sequence: TGCGCCAGCAGCTTGGCTGGCGGGAGAGAGCAGTTCTTC. Amino acid sequence: CASSLAGGREQFF.

V is TRBV6-4 and J is TRBJ2-7, with 9 bases that match TRBD1. The CDR3 has 15 residues. Germline lookup yields CDR1 MRHNA and CDR2 SNTAGT. V lost 4 bases, J lost 2 bases, and 6 bases stayed unmatched. The CDR3 spells CASSVPRTGAYEQYF. CDR3 DNA: TGTGCCAGCAGTGTCCCCAGGACAGGGGCCTACGAGCAGTACTTC.

The J gene is TRBJ2-7, the V gene TRBV7-2, with no clear D. Trimming left V 8 bases short and J 9 bases short, with 14 bases between. The CDR3 contains 11 residues. Germline-derived CDR1 and CDR2 are SGHTA and FQGNSA. The CDR3: CASALADRQYF. In DNA form, the CDR3 reads TGTGCCAGCGCGCTGGCAGATAGGCAGTACTTC.

V gene TRBV7-2 combines with J gene TRBJ2-1; D is undetermined. Per germline, CDR1 SGHTA and CDR2 FQGNSA. Deletions cut 4 bases from V and 9 bases from J, with 10 bases between. The CDR3 is 12 residues long. The CDR3: CASSSPFLEQFF. CDR3 nucleotide sequence: TGTGCCAGCAGCTCCCCTTTCCTTGAGCAGTTCTTC.

The chain uses TRBV2 and TRBJ1-1, with D maybe TRBD1 (5 bases). Germline V gene sequence: CDR1 SNHLY, CDR2 FYNNEI. V lost 6 bases and J 4 bases, leaving 12 bases between the germline ends. The length of the CDR3 is 13 residues. The CDR3 protein is CASRVSDITEAFF. In nucleotides, the CDR3 is TGTGCCAGCAGAGTATCGGACATCACTGAAGCTTTCTTT.

V and J are TRBV11-1 and TRBJ1-2; 8 bases line up with TRBD1. V shed 5 bases, J shed 5 bases, and the junction held 10 bases outside the gene matches. Germline lookup yields CDR1 SGHAT and CDR2 FQDESV (reference sequence). This CDR3 comprises 15 residues. CDR3 DNA: TGTGCCAGCAGCAAACCCGGACAGGGCTTGTATGGCTACACCTTC. Translating it yields CASSKPGQGLYGYTF.

CDR3 coding DNA: TGTGCCAGCAGCCCGAGCGCGTCCGGCGGCGAGCAGTACTTC. Its translation is CASSPSASGGEQYF. The V gene is TRBV11-3, the J gene TRBJ2-7; no definite D call. V was trimmed by 5 bases and J by 6 bases, leaving 17 bases between them. Germline V gene lookup returns CDR1 SGHNT and CDR2 YENEEA. This CDR3 comprises 14 residues.

A few counts support this clone. The V gene is TRBV6-1, the J gene TRBJ2-2; D gene unclear. The CDR3 is 12 residues long. The ends were cut back, 2 bases at V and 6 bases at J, with 4 bases in the middle. Germline V gene data show CDR1 as MNHNS and CDR2 as SASEGT. This CDR3 reads CASSEIPGELFF. CDR3 coding DNA: TGTGCCAGCAGTGAAATTCCCGGGGAGCTGTTTTTT.

The J gene is TRBJ2-7, the V gene TRBV6-5; maybe TRBD2 (6 bases). This CDR3 region has 13 residues. Germline values: CDR1 MNHEY, CDR2 SVGAGI. Trimming pared 6 bases from V and 5 bases from J, leaving 14 bases between. CDR3 residues: CASRRDRLNEQYF. The CDR3 coding sequence is TGTGCCAGCAGGCGGGACCGACTGAACGAGCAGTACTTC.

The chain combines TRBV19 with TRBJ1-1; D not resolved. Looked up from germline, CDR1 is LNHDA and CDR2 is SQIVND (reference sequence). This CDR3 has 13 residues. V dropped 4 bases and J dropped 3 bases, with 9 bases sitting between them. CDR3 protein: CASSNSRDTEAFF. The CDR3 bases are TGTGCCAGTAGTAATTCGCGGGACACTGAAGCTTTCTTT.

This clone was recorded a few times. The chain employs TRBV10-3 and TRBJ2-2; TRBD1 is a possible D gene (6 bases). The CDR3 has 12 amino acids. Germline loops: CDR1 ENHRY, CDR2 SYGVKD. V lost 8 bases, J lost 6 bases, and 10 bases lay in between. This CDR3 is CAISSGAGELFF. DNA for the CDR3: TGTGCCATCTCCTCAGGGGCCGGGGAGCTGTTTTTT.

The chain is built from TRBV5-8 and TRBJ1-5; D call uncertain. Per the germline V gene, CDR1 is SGHTS and CDR2 is YDEGEE. The CDR3 runs to 12 residues. The V and J ends lost 4 bases and 9 bases respectively, with 11 bases between them. CDR3 bases: TGTGCCAGCAGCGTCGGCTTGACGCCCCAGCATTTT. This codes for CASSVGLTPQHF.